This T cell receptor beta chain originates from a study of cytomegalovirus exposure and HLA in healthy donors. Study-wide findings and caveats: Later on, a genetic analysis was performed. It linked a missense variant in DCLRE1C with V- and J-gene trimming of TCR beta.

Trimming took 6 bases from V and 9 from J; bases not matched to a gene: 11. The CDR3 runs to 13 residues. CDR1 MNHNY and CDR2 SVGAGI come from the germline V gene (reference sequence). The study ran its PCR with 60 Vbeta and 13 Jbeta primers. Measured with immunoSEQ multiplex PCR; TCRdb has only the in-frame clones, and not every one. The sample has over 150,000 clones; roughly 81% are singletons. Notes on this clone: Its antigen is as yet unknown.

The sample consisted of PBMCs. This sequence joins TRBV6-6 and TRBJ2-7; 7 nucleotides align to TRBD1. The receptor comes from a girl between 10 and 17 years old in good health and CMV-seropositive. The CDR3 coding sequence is TGTGCCAGCAGCCCTAACAGGGGACCCGCGCAGTACTTC. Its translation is CASSPNRGPAQYF.